What follows are 2 T cell receptor beta chains derived from one specimen sequenced in a study of CD8+ T cells in alopecia areata. After isolation, RNA underwent reverse transcription to generate cDNA as the sequencing template. TCRdb's table, derived via immunoSEQ multiplex PCR, lists solely in-frame clones and lacks some. The sample has 200,000 to 250,000 clones, 64% seen once. Treatment indicated: oral pan-JAK inhibitor, 5-10 mg twice daily. The source material was CD4+ T cells sorted from blood, sampled at week 4, from a patient treated with tofacitinib. All receptors come from a human donor with alopecia areata.

This clone appeared once. The chain has TRBV30 and TRBJ2-1; the D is unclear. The CDR3 is made up of 11 amino acids. The germline V gene has CDR1 GTSNPN and CDR2 SVGIG (reference sequence). Trimming cost V 0 bases and J 9 bases, with 6 bases left between them. The CDR3 DNA is TGTGCCTGGAGTGTCATCCGTGAGCAGTTCTTC. It codes for CAWSVIREQFF.

This chain joins TRBV4-2 and TRBJ1-2, with 7 positions matching TRBD1. Trimming at V came to 0 bases and at J to 1 base, leaving 5 bases not matched to a gene. The V gene's germline CDR1 is LGHNA and CDR2 YNFKEQ. This CDR3 contains 16 residues. The CDR3 spells CASSQDGTDVNYGYTF. The CDR3, as DNA: TGTGCCAGCAGCCAAGATGGGACAGACGTTAACTATGGCTACACCTTC.